These 11 T cell receptor beta chains were all obtained from the same sample, sequenced in a study of early stage breast cancer tumors. Data came from immunoSEQ multiplex PCR; TCRdb stores just in-frame clones and leaves some out. Of approximately 30,000 clones in the sample, 80% were seen once. Sequenced input: blood. The receptors stem from a person between 55 and 69 years old with breast cancer.

The V call is TRBV5-4, the J call TRBJ2-3, with D tentatively TRBD1 (6 bases). The CDR3 is 14 amino acids. The V gene lost 1 base and the J gene lost 3 bases, with 9 bases spanning the gap. CDR1 and CDR2 from the germline V gene are SGHNT and YYREEE (reference sequence). For the CDR3, the DNA is TGTGCCAGCAGCTTGTCTCAGGGGACAGATACGCAGTATTTT. Its protein product is CASSLSQGTDTQYF.

V is TRBV4-3 and J is TRBJ1-4; D might be TRBD1 (6 bases). This CDR3 is 17 amino acids long. Germline CDR1 reads LGHNA; CDR2 reads YSLEER. V was trimmed by 0 bases and J by 2 bases, leaving 13 bases between them. CDR3 sequence (DNA): TGCGCCAGCAGCCAAGAAGGGCTACAGGGCACTAATGAAAAACTGTTTTTT. It specifies CASSQEGLQGTNEKLFF.

In this sample, this clone turned up a few times. The chain joins TRBV4-3 to TRBJ2-4, with D perhaps matching TRBD1 (5 bases). Trimming took 1 base from V and 0 from J, leaving 13 bases between them. This CDR3 is 17 amino acids long. Germline V lookup: CDR1 LGHNA, CDR2 YSLEER. The CDR3: CASSQVTGALAKNIQYF. The CDR3 region has the DNA TGCGCCAGCAGCCAAGTCACAGGAGCCCTAGCCAAAAACATTCAGTACTTC.

The V and J genes are TRBV4-3 and TRBJ2-1; 11 nucleotides match TRBD2. Trimming took 3 bases from V and 5 from J; bases not matched to a gene: 3. The CDR3 is made up of 15 amino acids. The germline V gene has CDR1 LGHNA and CDR2 YSLEER. The CDR3 here is CASSHLTSGDNEQFF. The CDR3 coding sequence is TGCGCCAGCAGCCATCTGACTAGCGGGGACAATGAGCAGTTCTTC.

The genes are TRBV5-6 and TRBJ1-4; TRBD1 aligns across 9 bases. CDR3 length: 15 residues. Per the germline V gene, CDR1 is SGHDT and CDR2 is YYEEEE. Trimming at V came to 5 bases and at J to 8 bases, leaving 10 bases not matched to a gene. The CDR3 region has the DNA TGTGCCAGCAGTGCGCCGGGACAGGGTAGCGAAAAACTGTTTTTT. Translation gives CASSAPGQGSEKLFF.

The chain carries TRBV5-1 and TRBJ1-4; 7 bases line up with TRBD1. CDR1 is SGHRS, CDR2 YFSETQ, per germline. The ends lost 0 bases at V and 3 bases at J; junction bases unmatched: 5. The CDR3 consists of 16 residues. The CDR3: CASSLEGGSANEKLFF. In DNA, the CDR3 is TGCGCCAGCAGCTTGGAAGGGGGCTCTGCTAATGAAAAACTGTTTTTT.

This clone was observed a few times. The V call is TRBV4-3, the J call TRBJ2-7; perhaps TRBD1 as D (5 bases). Germline CDR1 LGHNA, CDR2 YSLEER. This CDR3 has 16 amino acids. V was shortened by 4 bases and J by 2 bases, with 18 bases between the two germline ends. The CDR3 nucleotides are TGCGCCAGCAGCCCCAGCACGGACACATCAGCCTACGAGCAGTACTTC. Residues: CASSPSTDTSAYEQYF.

This rearrangement joins TRBV6-5 to TRBJ2-1; 10 nucleotides match TRBD1. CDR3 length equals 12 residues. The J segment lost 12 bases and the V segment lost 8 bases, leaving 7 bases of the junction unmatched. Germline CDR1 MNHEY, CDR2 SVGAGI. The CDR3 loop is CASGTGALGQFF. In DNA, the CDR3 is TGTGCCAGCGGGACAGGGGCCTTGGGGCAGTTCTTC.

The chain employs TRBV21-1 and TRBJ2-7; TRBD2 is the table's D call and was not checked against the DNA. TRBV21-1 is assigned pseudogene status. The CDR3 runs to 15 residues. The CDR3 coding sequence is TGTGCCAGCAGCAAAGGCCACTTGTGCGGGAACGAGCAGTACTTC. Its protein is CASSKGHLCGNEQYF.

The gene calls are TRBV7-2 and TRBJ2-7; TRBD2 matches at 11 bases. The CDR3 sequence is 14 residues long. V was clipped by 2 bases and J by 12 bases; unmatched bases: 9. Germline CDR1 reads SGHTA; CDR2 reads FQGNSA. The CDR3 sequence: CASSLSNSGRGLYF. CDR3 nucleotide sequence: TGTGCCAGCAGCTTAAGTAATAGCGGGAGGGGTCTGTACTTC. The complete variable domain, with remaining parts taken from reference TRBV7-2 and TRBJ2-7, reads GAGVSQSPSNKVTEKGKDVELRCDPISGHTALYWYRQSLGQGLEFLIYFQGNSAPDKSGLPSDRFSAERTGGSVSTLTIQRTQQEDSAVYLCASSLSNSGRGLYFGPGTRLTVT.

The chain links TRBV4-3 to TRBJ2-5; 12 bases fit TRBD2. The CDR3 loop spans 17 amino acids. The V gene's germline CDR1 is LGHNA and CDR2 YSLEER. The trim removed 4 bases at V and 3 bases at J, leaving 9 bases unmatched. The CDR3 here is CASSRYNWTSGEETQYF. CDR3 nucleotide sequence: TGCGCCAGCAGCCGATACAACTGGACTAGCGGGGAAGAGACCCAGTACTTC.